The table lists the clone carrying this T cell receptor beta chain with many counts. Its antigen is not known. An end of the junction differs from the germline gene, which may be a read error. For naive CD8 T cells, sorting used the CD8+CD4-CCR7+CD45RA+ phenotype. This record comes from a study of molecular identifiers for immune sequencing clone quantification. Study-wide findings and caveats: In naive cells, clones above 20 RNA copies held under 1% of molecules, whereas in effector cells they held over 98%.

Previously described methods and listed TCR primers produced bulk TCR libraries. TCRdb itself ran the PCR reads through MiXCR, one entry per CDR3 protein. The sample holds roughly 630,000 distinct CDR3 sequences, roughly 23% seen once. This receptor was obtained from a human donor in good health. Some libraries in this study had Jurkat cell RNA spiked in. Sample: naive CD8+ T cells from blood, with Jurkat cell RNA spiked in. Subset in this sample: FACS-sorted CD8+CD4-CCR7+CD45RA+ naive T cells.

The CDR3 reads CASSFLAGQETQYF. CDR3 DNA: TGCGCCAGCAGCTTCCTAGCGGGACAAGAGACCCAGTACTTC. The J gene is TRBJ2-5, the V gene TRBV7-2, with 9 bases that match TRBD2. Germline lookup yields CDR1 SGHTA and CDR2 FQGNSA. CDR3 size: 14 residues. Together with reference TRBV7-2 and TRBJ2-5, the CDR3 gives the full variable domain: GAGVSQSPSNKVTEKGKDVELRCDPISGHTALYWYRQSLGQGLEFLIYFQGNSAPDKSGLPSDRFSAERTGGSVSTLTIQRTQQEDSAVYLCASSFLAGQETQYFGPGTRLLVL.